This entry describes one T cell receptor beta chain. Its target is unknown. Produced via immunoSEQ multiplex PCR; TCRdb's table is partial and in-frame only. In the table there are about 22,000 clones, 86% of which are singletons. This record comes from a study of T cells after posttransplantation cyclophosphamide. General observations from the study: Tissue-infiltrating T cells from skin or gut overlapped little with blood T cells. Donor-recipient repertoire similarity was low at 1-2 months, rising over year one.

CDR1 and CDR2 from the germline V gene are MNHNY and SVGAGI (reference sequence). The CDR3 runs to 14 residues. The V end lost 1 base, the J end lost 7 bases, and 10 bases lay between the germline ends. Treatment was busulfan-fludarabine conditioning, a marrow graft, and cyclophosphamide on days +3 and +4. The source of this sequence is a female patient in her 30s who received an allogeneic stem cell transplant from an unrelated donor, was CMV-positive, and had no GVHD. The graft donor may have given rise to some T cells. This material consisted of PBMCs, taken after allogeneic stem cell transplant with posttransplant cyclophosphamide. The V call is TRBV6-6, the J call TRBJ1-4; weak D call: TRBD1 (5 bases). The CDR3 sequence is CASSYLGGSEKLFF. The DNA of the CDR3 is TGTGCCAGCAGTTACTTGGGGGGTAGTGAAAAACTGTTTTTT.